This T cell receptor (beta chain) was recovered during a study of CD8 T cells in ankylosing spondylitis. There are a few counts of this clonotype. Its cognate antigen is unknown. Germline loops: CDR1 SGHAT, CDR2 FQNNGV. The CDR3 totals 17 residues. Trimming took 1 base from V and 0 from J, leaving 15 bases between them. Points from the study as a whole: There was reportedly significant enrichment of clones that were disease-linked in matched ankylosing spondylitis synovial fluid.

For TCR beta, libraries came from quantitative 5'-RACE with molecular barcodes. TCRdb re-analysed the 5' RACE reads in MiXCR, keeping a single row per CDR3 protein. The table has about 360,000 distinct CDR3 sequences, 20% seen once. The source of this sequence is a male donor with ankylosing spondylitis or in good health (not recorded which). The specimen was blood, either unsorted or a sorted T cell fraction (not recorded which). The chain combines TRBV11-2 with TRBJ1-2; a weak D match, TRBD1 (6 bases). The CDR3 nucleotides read TGTGCCAGCAGCTTAGTAGCTGGGGGCCGATCTAACTATGGCTACACCTTC. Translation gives CASSLVAGGRSNYGYTF.